A single sample is the source of the 23 T cell receptor beta chains below, sequenced in a study of identical twins. TCRdb independently ran MiXCR on the 5' RACE reads; one entry per CDR3 protein. The repertoire holds approximately 260,000 distinct CDR3 sequences, with about 8.3% as singletons. This sample also appeared in a second study, on yellow fever vaccine responses in identical twins.

Sequencing was done on a sample of CD8+ T cells sorted from blood. The receptors shown here come from a woman under 30 in good health.

This chain uses TRBV11-2 with TRBJ2-1; TRBD2 matches at 7 bases. In germline, CDR1 is SGHAT, CDR2 FQNNGV. This CDR3 has 13 residues. Trimming took 1 base from V and 15 from J; bases not matched to a gene: 9. CDR3: CASSLALSGIVFF. The CDR3 nucleotides are TGTGCCAGCAGCTTAGCCCTAAGCGGGATTGTGTTCTTC.

The table lists this clonotype with a few counts. The genes are TRBV5-5 and TRBJ2-2; TRBD1 matches at 12 bases. The CDR3 runs 18 residues. Germline CDR1 is SGHKS and CDR2 is YYEKEE (reference sequence). Unmatched junction bases numbered 7, after V lost 0 bases and J lost 4 bases. The CDR3 coding sequence is TGTGCCAGCAGCTTGGAGGTGGGGACAGGGGGCGTCACCGGGGAGCTGTTTTTT. As protein: CASSLEVGTGGVTGELFF.

This clonotype occurred a few times. The V gene is TRBV27, the J gene TRBJ2-7; D may be TRBD1 (6 bases). In germline, CDR1 is MNHEY, CDR2 SMNVEV (reference sequence). Trimming pared 3 bases from V and 6 bases from J, leaving 12 bases between. This CDR3 region has 13 residues. CDR3 sequence reads: CASSLAGVGEQYF. CDR3 in DNA: TGTGCCAGCAGTTTGGCAGGGGTGGGCGAGCAGTACTTC.

The CDR3 is CSVLGLAGQDNEQFF. The CDR3 DNA reads as TGCAGCGTCCTGGGGCTAGCGGGGCAGGACAATGAGCAGTTCTTC. The chain links TRBV29-1 to TRBJ2-1; 9 bases align to TRBD2. CDR3 length equals 15 residues. Germline trimming cut 6 bases from V and 5 bases from J; bases unmatched to any gene: 11. Per the germline V gene, CDR1 is SQVTM and CDR2 is ANQGSEA.

This clonotype was observed at least ten times. The chain links TRBV5-8 to TRBJ2-7; D not certain. Germline V lookup: CDR1 SGHTS, CDR2 YDEGEE. The CDR3 loop spans 14 amino acids. V lost 1 base, J lost 6 bases, and 14 bases lay in between. For the CDR3, the DNA is TGTGCCAGCAGCTTGATTCGGCAGGTGGGCGAGCAGTACTTC. Protein: CASSLIRQVGEQYF.

The table lists this clonotype with many counts. The rearrangement links TRBV29-1 to TRBJ1-1; the D is unclear. The CDR3 sequence is 14 residues long. CDR1 is SQVTM, CDR2 ANQGSEA, per germline. V lost 2 bases and J lost 1, with 11 bases in between. CDR3 loop: CSVEYELTNTEAFF. The CDR3 DNA sequence: TGCAGCGTTGAATACGAATTGACGAACACTGAAGCTTTCTTT.

This clonotype occurred a few times. J is TRBJ1-2 and V is TRBV12-3 or TRBV12-4; D is uncertain. V lost 1 base to trimming and J lost 8 bases, with 11 bases between them. The CDR3 runs 13 residues. DNA of the CDR3: TGTGCCAGCAGTTTAGGACAAAGGCTCGGCTACACCTTC. Its translation: CASSLGQRLGYTF.

This clonotype was counted many times. The chain employs TRBV7-8 and TRBJ1-5, with a possible D match to TRBD1 (5 bases). Deletions cut 5 bases from V and 11 bases from J, with 10 bases between. The CDR3 covers 11 residues. Germline V gene sequence: CDR1 SGHVS, CDR2 FQNEAQ. CDR3 amino acids: CASSPGQAQHF. DNA for the CDR3: TGTGCCAGCAGCCCTGGACAAGCCCAGCATTTT.

V usage is TRBV6-5 and J usage is TRBJ2-5, with 10 bases lining up with TRBD1. The CDR3 extends over 15 amino acids. J gave up 1 base and V 3 bases, and 2 bases lay outside the gene matches. Germline V gene lookup returns CDR1 MNHEY and CDR2 SVGAGI. This CDR3 is CASSYDRGPQETQYF. CDR3 sequence (DNA): TGTGCCAGCAGTTATGACAGGGGGCCCCAAGAGACCCAGTACTTC.

There are many counts of this clonotype. CDR3 coding DNA: TGTGCCAGCAGTGGGGGGGAGGTAGCGGTCAGCAATGAGCAGTTCTTC. This translates into CASSGGEVAVSNEQFF. The chain is built from TRBV2 and TRBJ2-1; D possibly corresponds to TRBD2 (6 bases). Between the trimmed V and J ends, which lost 4 bases and 6 bases, there was a span of 19 bases. Germline lookup yields CDR1 SNHLY and CDR2 FYNNEI. The CDR3 length is 16 residues.

This clonotype has only a few counts. The chain links TRBV5-1 to TRBJ1-1; 8 nucleotides align to TRBD1. V lost 4 bases, J lost 0 bases, and 8 bases stayed unmatched. Germline loops: CDR1 SGHRS, CDR2 YFSETQ. There are 16 residues in the CDR3. CDR3 protein: CASSLGQGGLNTEAFF. For the CDR3, the DNA is TGCGCCAGCAGCCTTGGACAGGGAGGTCTGAACACTGAAGCTTTCTTT. Combining the CDR3 with reference TRBV5-1 and TRBJ1-1 gives the whole variable domain KAGVTQTPRYLIKTRGQQVTLSCSPISGHRSVSWYQQTPGQGLQFLFEYFSETQRNKGNFPGRFSGRQFSNSRSEMNVSTLELGDSALYLCASSLGQGGLNTEAFFGQGTRLTVV.

This clonotype was counted at least ten times. The chain joins TRBV29-1 to TRBJ2-1, with D perhaps matching TRBD1 or TRBD2 (5 bases each). Trimming took off 3 bases at V and 7 bases at J, with 13 bases between the two ends. Looked up from germline, CDR1 is SQVTM and CDR2 is ANQGSEA. The CDR3 consists of 13 residues. The CDR3 DNA reads TGCAGCGTTGATGGGGGAGATTTGAATGAGCAGTTCTTC. Amino acid sequence: CSVDGGDLNEQFF.

This clonotype was found a few times. This chain joins TRBV20-1 and TRBJ2-4; tentatively, D is TRBD2 (7 bases). Germline assignment: CDR1 DFQATT and CDR2 SNEGSKA (reference sequence). With 6 bases removed from V and 0 bases from J, the gap between germline ends came to 15 bases. The CDR3 is 15 amino acids. Here the CDR3 DNA reads TGCAGTGCAGGGGGGGACCAGGGAGCCAAAAACATTCAGTACTTC. The encoded protein is CSAGGDQGAKNIQYF.

This clonotype has a handful of counts. The CDR3 DNA reads as TGTGCCAGCAGGTCCGCTAGCTTCTCTGGGGCCAACGTCCTGACTTTC. Translating gives CASRSASFSGANVLTF. The V call is TRBV12-3 or TRBV12-4, the J call TRBJ2-6; a possible D gene is TRBD2 (5 bases). The CDR3 consists of 16 residues. The V end was cut by 6 bases, the J end by 0 bases, with 12 bases between.

This chain uses TRBV14 with TRBJ2-3; D is perhaps TRBD1 (5 bases). V dropped 4 bases and J dropped 6 bases, with 14 bases sitting between them. Per the germline V gene, CDR1 is SGHDN and CDR2 is FVKESK. CDR3 length: 14 amino acids. The CDR3 coding sequence is TGTGCCAGCAGCCCCTACACAGGATGGGATACGCAGTATTTT. Its protein product is CASSPYTGWDTQYF.

The V call is TRBV30, the J call TRBJ2-1; 13 bases are a match to TRBD2. J lost 8 bases, V lost 0 bases, and 1 base had no gene match. CDR1 is GTSNPN, CDR2 SVGIG, per germline (reference sequence). This CDR3 is built from 14 residues. In DNA, the CDR3 is TGTGCCTGGAGTGTAACTAGCGGGGGGGATGAGCAGTTCTTC. It translates to CAWSVTSGGDEQFF.

In its sample, this clonotype was seen a few times. J is TRBJ1-2 and V is TRBV29-1; 9 bases match TRBD1. The CDR3 consists of 15 residues. Unmatched junction bases numbered 9, after V lost 1 base and J lost 6 bases. CDR1 and CDR2 (germline): SQVTM, ANQGSEA. Written as DNA, the CDR3 is TGCAGCGTTGAAGCCCGGGACAGGGTTTTGGATGGCTACACCTTC. The encoded protein is CSVEARDRVLDGYTF.

This chain joins TRBV2 and TRBJ2-3; D not certain. From germline, CDR1 is SNHLY and CDR2 FYNNEI. Deletions cut 8 bases from V and 0 bases from J, with 12 bases between. This CDR3 region has 14 residues. In DNA form, the CDR3 reads TGTGCCAGCCAAGAATTCACTAGCACAGATACGCAGTATTTT. It is translated as CASQEFTSTDTQYF. The whole variable domain, remainder taken from reference TRBV2 and TRBJ2-3, is EPEVTQTPSHQVTQMGQEVILRCVPISNHLYFYWYRQILGQKVEFLVSFYNNEISEKSEIFDDQFSVERPDGSNFTLKIRSTKLEDSAMYFCASQEFTSTDTQYFGPGTRLTVL.

A remark on this clonotype: The junction departs from germline at one end; a sequencing error may be responsible. The V and J genes are TRBV7-7 and TRBJ2-1; the D call may be TRBD1 or TRBD2 (5 bases each). The CDR3 consists of 16 residues. Germline V gene lookup returns CDR1 SSHAT and CDR2 FNYEAQ (reference sequence). CDR3: CASSLGGAGTYNEQFF. For the CDR3, the DNA is TGTGCTAGCAGCTTAGGAGGCGCAGGGACCTACAATGAGCAGTTCTTC.

The chain uses TRBV4-3 and TRBJ1-2; the D gene is possibly TRBD1 (6 bases). V was pared by 1 base and J by 1 base, with 10 bases between. CDR1 is LGHNA, CDR2 YSLEER, per germline. The length of the CDR3 is 15 residues. Here the CDR3 reads CASSQGRDNNYGYTF. DNA for the CDR3: TGCGCCAGCAGCCAAGGCCGGGACAATAACTATGGCTACACCTTC.

The chain combines TRBV7-8 with TRBJ2-1, with a possible D match to TRBD1 (5 bases). The CDR3 sequence is 16 residues long. Deletions cut 1 base from V and 5 bases from J, with 15 bases between. Germline V gene sequence: CDR1 SGHVS, CDR2 FQNEAQ. The CDR3 protein is CASSLDGRRAHNEQFF. CDR3 coding DNA: TGTGCCAGCAGCTTAGATGGCCGCAGGGCCCACAATGAGCAGTTCTTC.

This clonotype has only a few counts. The rearrangement uses TRBV4-1 and TRBJ2-1, with TRBD2 identical over 10 bases. The CDR3 is 17 amino acids. Germline V gene lookup returns CDR1 MGHRA and CDR2 YSYEKL. The junction had 11 bases not matched to a gene; V was cut back by 1 base and J by 8 bases. CDR3 sequence reads: CASSQVTSGTPRDEQFF. CDR3 DNA sequence: TGCGCCAGCAGCCAAGTTACTAGCGGGACCCCAAGGGATGAGCAGTTCTTC.

The chain couples TRBV15 to TRBJ2-5, with D perhaps matching TRBD1 (6 bases). The CDR3 runs 17 residues. Trimming left V 0 bases short and J 5 bases short, with 19 bases between. In germline, CDR1 is LNHNV, CDR2 YYDKDF (reference sequence). CDR3 loop: CATSRDLRQGIGETQYF. For the CDR3, the DNA is TGTGCCACCAGCAGAGACCTTCGGCAGGGGATAGGGGAGACCCAGTACTTC.